This T cell receptor beta chain was captured in a study of blood T cell repertoires in COVID-19. The wider study: Samples representing acute and convalescent COVID-19 were sourced from the United States, Italy and Spain.

CDR3 length equals 12 residues. The V segment lost 1 base and the J segment 15 bases; nucleotides outside the gene matches: 1. The germline V gene has CDR1 SGHTA and CDR2 FQGNSA. TCRdb's table, derived via immunoSEQ multiplex PCR, lists solely in-frame clones and lacks some. The repertoire holds over 100,000 clones, with 70% to 90% as singletons. The V call is TRBV7-2, the J call TRBJ2-4; TRBD2 matches at 12 bases. The specimen was peripheral blood. The sequence came from a human donor in a cohort sampled during active COVID-19. DNA for the CDR3: TGTGCCAGCAGCTTAGGGGGACTAGCGGGGTACTTC. It is translated as CASSLGGLAGYF.